The 5 T cell receptor beta chains given below trace back to one sample, sequenced in a study of Tregs in tolerant kidney transplant recipients. Clones were sequenced by immunoSEQ multiplex PCR, and TCRdb holds only the in-frame ones, with some missing. In the table there are 110,000 or so clones, approximately 90% of which are singletons. The sequencing input was CD4+ T cells from blood. These receptors were taken from a human donor in good health.

This clone has a single count. This chain connects TRBV11-2 to TRBJ1-3; D not resolved. The CDR3 is 15 residues long. Germline V gives CDR1 SGHAT, CDR2 FQNNGV. V shed 0 bases and J shed 4 bases, with 10 bases lying between them. CDR3 protein: CASSLDLERGNTIYF. In DNA form, the CDR3 reads TGTGCCAGCAGCTTAGACCTGGAAAGAGGAAACACCATATATTTT.

This chain connects TRBV5-4 to TRBJ2-1; D may correspond to TRBD1 or TRBD2 (5 bases each). Trimming left V 2 bases short and J 9 bases short, with 15 bases between. The CDR3 sequence is 14 residues long. The germline V gene encodes CDR1 SGHNT and CDR2 YYREEE (reference sequence). The CDR3 region is CASSFVFRAGEQFF. The CDR3 DNA is TGTGCCAGCAGCTTCGTATTCAGGGCGGGTGAGCAGTTCTTC.

The rearrangement joins TRBV6-1 to TRBJ2-5; the D is unclear. The length of the CDR3 is 15 residues. Trimming left V 0 bases short and J 0 bases short, with 8 bases between. CDR1 is MNHNS and CDR2 is SASEGT in the germline V gene. This chain's CDR3 is CASSEALRYQETQYF. DNA for the CDR3: TGTGCCAGCAGTGAAGCCCTCAGATACCAAGAGACCCAGTACTTC.

V usage is TRBV5-1 and J usage is TRBJ2-3; the D gene is possibly TRBD1 (6 bases). V shed 1 base and J shed 2 bases, with 8 bases lying between them. This CDR3 is built from 14 residues. Germline CDR1 SGHRS, CDR2 YFSETQ. The CDR3 DNA reads TGCGCCAGCAGCTTGACAGGGTACACAGATACGCAGTATTTT. Translating it yields CASSLTGYTDTQYF.

CDR3 DNA: TGTGCCAGCAGTGACAGGGGGCTAAGCGGTGAAAAACTGTTTTTT. This encodes CASSDRGLSGEKLFF. The V and J genes are TRBV6-1 and TRBJ1-4; 8 bases map to TRBD1. There are 15 residues in the CDR3. Germline V gene sequence: CDR1 MNHNS, CDR2 SASEGT. V was clipped by 3 bases and J by 7 bases; unmatched bases: 7.